This record concerns one TCR beta chain sequence. These data belong to a study of blood T cell repertoires in COVID-19. Looking at the study overall: Specimens from acute and convalescent COVID-19 originated in the United States, Italy and Spain.

The CDR3 loop spans 14 amino acids. Germline CDR1 reads SGDLS; CDR2 reads YYNGEE. Trimming took off 0 bases at V and 7 bases at J, with 11 bases between the two ends. Libraries were prepared by immunoSEQ multiplex PCR; TCRdb keeps only in-frame clonotypes and omits some of them. Of tens of thousands of clones listed, 84% are singletons. The sequenced material came from peripheral blood. This TCR was sampled from a man aged 50 to 60 with COVID-19, enrolled during active disease. The chain carries TRBV9 and TRBJ2-1; D ambiguous. The DNA for the CDR3 is TGTGCCAGCAGCGTAGGCCTAGTAGGAAATGAGCAGTTCTTC. Translated: CASSVGLVGNEQFF.